What follows describes a single T cell receptor (beta chain). Authors' methods: Amplification of reference gene primers was used by the study to estimate nucleated cell counts. Measured with immunoSEQ multiplex PCR; TCRdb has only the in-frame clones, and not every one. D and trimming were read from the DNA, whereas the V and J calls and clone size are those reported in that table. The sample carries roughly 200,000 clones, approximately 80% recorded once. This record comes from a study of blood T cell repertoires in COVID-19. On the study more broadly: Acute and convalescent COVID-19 samples came from the United States, Italy and Spain.

CDR3 length: 15 residues. Trimming removed 8 bases from V and 9 bases from J; junction bases left unmatched: 15. In germline, CDR1 is MGHRA, CDR2 YSYEKL. The TCR comes from a woman in her 40s with COVID-19, enrolled during active disease. J is TRBJ2-2 and V is TRBV4-1; 7 bases are a match to TRBD1. The specimen sequenced was peripheral blood. CDR3 residues: CASSPGEQGLRELFF. The CDR3 coding sequence is TGCGCCAGCTCTCCAGGGGAACAGGGGCTCCGGGAGCTGTTTTTT.